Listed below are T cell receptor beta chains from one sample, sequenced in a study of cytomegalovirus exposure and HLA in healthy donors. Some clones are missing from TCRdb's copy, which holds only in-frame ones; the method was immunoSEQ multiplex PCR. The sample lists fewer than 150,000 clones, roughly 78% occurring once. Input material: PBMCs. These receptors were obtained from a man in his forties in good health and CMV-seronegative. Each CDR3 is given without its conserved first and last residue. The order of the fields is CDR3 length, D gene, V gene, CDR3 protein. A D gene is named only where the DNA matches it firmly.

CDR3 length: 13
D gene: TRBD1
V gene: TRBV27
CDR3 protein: ASQPGGTANYGYT

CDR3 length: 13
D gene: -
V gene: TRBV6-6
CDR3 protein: ASTSQNRAKNIQY

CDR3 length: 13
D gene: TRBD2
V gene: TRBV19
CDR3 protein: ASSFTSGKTDTQY

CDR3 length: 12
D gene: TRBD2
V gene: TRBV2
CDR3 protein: ASGGGALTGELF

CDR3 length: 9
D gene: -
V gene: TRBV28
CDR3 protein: ASSTQETQY

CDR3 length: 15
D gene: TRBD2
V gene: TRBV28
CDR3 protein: ASRTWMTGLADYEQY

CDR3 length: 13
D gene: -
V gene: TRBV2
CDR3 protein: ASSEWRPNTGELF

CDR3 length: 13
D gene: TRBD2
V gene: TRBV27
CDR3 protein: ASSSPQRDHNEQF

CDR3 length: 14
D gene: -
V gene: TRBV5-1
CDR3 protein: ASSLSGLANTDTQY

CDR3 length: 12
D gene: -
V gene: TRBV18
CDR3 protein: ASEGEGGPYGYT

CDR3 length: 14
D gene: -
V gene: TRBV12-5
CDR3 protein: ASGTTRGLIDGTQY

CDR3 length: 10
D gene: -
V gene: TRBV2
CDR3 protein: ASSTDTYTQY

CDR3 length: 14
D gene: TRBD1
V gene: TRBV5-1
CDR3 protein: ASSLTDRGHNSPLH

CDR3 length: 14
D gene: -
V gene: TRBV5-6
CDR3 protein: ASNPSAVPTGDTIY

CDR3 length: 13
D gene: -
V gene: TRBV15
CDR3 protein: ATLQQGPSGNTIY

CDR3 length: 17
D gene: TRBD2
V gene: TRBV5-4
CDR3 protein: ASSVGRLAGGMSTDTQY